This TCR beta chain emerged from a study of OX40 agonist ivuxolimab in advanced cancers. TCRdb's copy holds only in-frame clones and misses some; the assay was immunoSEQ multiplex PCR. The sample includes 55,000 to 70,000 clones, around four fifths of them seen just once. Concerning this clone: The antigen remains unidentified. One end of the junction does not line up with germline, which may come from a read error.

Findings of the study overall: In the 0.1 to 3.0 mg/kg range, CD4+ and CD8+ blood T cells had expanded clonally by week 6. Among expanded peripheral T cells, antigen specificity went undetermined.

The CDR3 totals 8 residues. The germline gives CDR1 SNHLY, CDR2 FYNNEI. The J gene is TRBJ1-1, the V gene TRBV2; D not resolved. The sequencing used CD4+ or CD8+ T cells sorted from blood, collected in a trial of the OX40 agonist ivuxolimab. The sequence derives from an adult with an advanced solid tumor such as melanoma, head and neck, liver or kidney cancer. CDR3 loop: CASTLAPF. For the CDR3, the DNA is TGTGCCAGCACCCTAGCCCCCTTT.